Below, one T cell receptor beta chain is given with its context. The antigen is unknown. It was RNA transcripts that yielded the amplified TCR beta CDR3 regions. Initially, a first-round RT-PCR of the TCR CDR3 employed the HTBI primer set. MiXCR, run by TCRdb on the multiplex PCR reads, gives a single entry per CDR3 protein. The sample holds tens of thousands of distinct CDR3 sequences, 53% seen once. Uncontrolled infection, other autoimmune disease, pregnancy and lactation each barred patients from inclusion. In making diagnoses, clinical symptoms, serum thyroxine and TRAb, thyroid ultrasound and orbital computed tomography were all used. Cells are PBMCs isolated from more than 8.5 ml of fresh blood. This sample was included in a study of T cells in Graves' hyperthyroidism and ophthalmopathy. Points from the study as a whole: From stable hyperthyroidism, ophthalmopathy was set apart by a 13 V-J model.

V dropped 5 bases and J dropped 5; count of bases not matched to a gene: 4. This CDR3 comprises 14 residues. The germline V gene has CDR1 SGHRS and CDR2 YFSETQ. This clonotype was obtained from a woman between 55 and 75 years old with Graves' ophthalmopathy. The rearrangement links TRBV5-1 to TRBJ2-7, with TRBD2 matching over 13 bases. The sequenced sample was blood. The CDR3 coding sequence is TGCGCCAGCAGTTGGACTAGCGGGAGAAACGAGCAGTACTTC. Residues: CASSWTSGRNEQYF. Full variable domain (remainder filled in from reference TRBV5-1 and TRBJ2-7): KAGVTQTPRYLIKTRGQQVTLSCSPISGHRSVSWYQQTPGQGLQFLFEYFSETQRNKGNFPGRFSGRQFSNSRSEMNVSTLELGDSALYLCASSWTSGRNEQYFGPGTRLTVT.